The T cell receptor (beta chain) described here comes from a study of T cell responses to AZD1222 COVID-19 vaccine. Sequenced by immunoSEQ multiplex PCR; TCRdb stores in-frame clones only, minus some. The repertoire holds 30,000 to 35,000 clones, with about 84% as singletons. For this clone: What it binds is not known.

Study-wide results and caveats: Donors were mostly white British, more females; clonal diversity possibly underestimated. Spike-wide coverage was observed for vaccine-associated CD4 TCRs, with dominant responses at 160-218 and 743-854.

Trimming pared 6 bases from V and 2 bases from J, leaving 13 bases between. This CDR3 spans 13 amino acids. Per germline, CDR1 SQVTM and CDR2 ANQGSEA. Pooled samples include second doses given at about 4 or 12 weeks. The chain has TRBV29-1 and TRBJ1-1; weak D call: TRBD1 (5 bases). The sample consisted of peripheral blood, taken 28 days after the second AZD1222 dose. The source of this sequence is an adult who received the AZD1222 COVID-19 vaccine. CDR3 coding DNA: TGCAGCGTGGGAGGACACCTAAACACTGAAGCTTTCTTT. It codes for CSVGGHLNTEAFF.